This TCR beta chain was captured in a study of shared clonotypes between healthy human individuals. V shed 6 bases and J 4 bases; nucleotides not matched to a gene: 8. This CDR3 has 15 amino acids. CDR1 is MGHDK and CDR2 is SYGVNS in the germline V gene. Assay runs were performed at deep level. Original handling: ImmunoSEQ gave junction-only sequences without quality scores, so filtering differed. Measured with immunoSEQ multiplex PCR; TCRdb has only the in-frame clones, and not every one. V and J calls and clone size follow that table, whereas D and trimming were derived from the DNA. The sample holds about 110,000 clones, less than 75% seen once. CD8 memory combined CD45RO+ cells with CCR7-negative CD45RA+ TemRA cells.

Material: memory CD8+ T cells sorted from blood. The subset denotes: CD45RO+ cells pooled with CCR7-negative TemRA cells. The source of this sequence is a woman aged 25 to 45 in good health. This chain joins TRBV25-1 and TRBJ1-3, with 8 positions matching TRBD1. CDR3 DNA: TGTGCCAGCAGCCCCCTGAGGACAGGGGGAAACACCATATATTTT. Residues: CASSPLRTGGNTIYF. The variable domain in full, completed from reference TRBV25-1 and TRBJ1-3, reads EADIYQTPRYLVIGTGKKITLECSQTMGHDKMYWYQQDPGMELHLIHYSYGVNSTEKGDLSSESTVSRIRTEHFPLTLESARPSHTSQYLCASSPLRTGGNTIYFGEGSWLTVV.